This entry is about one T cell receptor beta chain. These data belong to a study of shared clonotypes between healthy human individuals. Generated by immunoSEQ multiplex PCR, the TCRdb table keeps only in-frame clones and is missing some. The repertoire holds 1.5 million to 2.5 million clones, with about 95% as singletons. Cells designated naive CD8 were CD45RO-negative and were positively selected for CCR7, with terminally differentiated effector memory CD45RA+ cells excluded. The sample was naive CD8+ T cells sorted from blood. The origin of this receptor is a man aged 18 to 29 in good health.

For the CDR3, the DNA is TGTGCCAGTAGTACGCGACAGGGTCCCGACGAGCAGTACTTC. Translated: CASSTRQGPDEQYF. V is TRBV19 and J is TRBJ2-7; 7 nucleotides align to TRBD1. V shed 4 bases, J shed 5 bases, and the junction held 8 bases outside the gene matches. The CDR3 contains 14 residues. Germline V CDR1 and CDR2: LNHDA, SQIVND (reference sequence).